This section outlines one T cell receptor (beta chain) sequence together with its context. This sample stems from a study of blood T cell repertoires in COVID-19. Using immunoSEQ multiplex PCR, the repertoire was profiled, and TCRdb retains in-frame clones only, with some absent. The data hold around 190,000 clones, with roughly 84% observed a single time. Deletions cut 0 bases from V and 4 bases from J, with 11 bases between. The germline CDR1 and CDR2 sequences are SGDLS and YYNGEE. The CDR3 extends over 14 amino acids. The chain is built from TRBV9 and TRBJ2-7; D may be TRBD1 (6 bases). Source material: PBMCs or T cells enriched from blood (not recorded which). The clonotype comes from a woman in her 30s who had been exposed to COVID-19. The CDR3 DNA follows: TGTGCCAGCAGCGTAGGAGGGACAACATACGAGCAGTACTTC. Its translation: CASSVGGTTYEQYF.